This T cell receptor beta chain was captured by sequencing in a study of cytomegalovirus exposure and HLA in healthy donors. Regarding the study as a whole: Productive status was seen about 87% or about 30% of the time for most TCR beta V segments in an earlier analysis.

A word on this clone: Its matching antigen is unknown.

Between the trimmed V and J ends, which lost 4 bases and 5 bases, there was a span of 17 bases. The CDR3 extends over 15 amino acids. Germline V gene data show CDR1 as SEHNR and CDR2 as FQNEAQ (reference sequence). The PCR made use of 60 Vbeta and 13 Jbeta primers. The method was immunoSEQ multiplex PCR; TCRdb's version includes in-frame clones alone and lacks a portion of them. The data contain about 150,000 clones, about 80% of them singletons. The TCR comes from a man in his forties in good health and CMV-seropositive. The V call is TRBV7-9, the J call TRBJ2-5; D is ambiguous. What was sequenced was PBMCs. The CDR3 DNA reads as TGTGCCAGCAGCTCCTTCATGTATCTAACGGAGACCCAGTACTTC. The encoded protein is CASSSFMYLTETQYF.